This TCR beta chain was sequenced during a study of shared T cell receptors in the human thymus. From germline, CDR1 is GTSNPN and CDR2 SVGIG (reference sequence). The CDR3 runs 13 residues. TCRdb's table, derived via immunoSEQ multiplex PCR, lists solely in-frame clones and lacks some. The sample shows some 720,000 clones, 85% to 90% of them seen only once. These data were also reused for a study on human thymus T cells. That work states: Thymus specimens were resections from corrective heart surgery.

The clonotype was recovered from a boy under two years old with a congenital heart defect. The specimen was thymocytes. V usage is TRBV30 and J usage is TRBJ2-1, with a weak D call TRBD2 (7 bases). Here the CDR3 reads CGGLAVSYNEQFF. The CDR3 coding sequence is TGTGGGGGGCTAGCGGTCTCCTACAATGAGCAGTTCTTC. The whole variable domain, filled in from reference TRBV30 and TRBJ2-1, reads SQTIHQWPATLVQPVGSPLSLECTVEGTSNPNLYWYRQAAGRGLQLLFYSVGIGQISSEVPQNLSASRPQDRQFILSSKKLLLSDSGFYLCGGLAVSYNEQFFGPGTRLTVL.